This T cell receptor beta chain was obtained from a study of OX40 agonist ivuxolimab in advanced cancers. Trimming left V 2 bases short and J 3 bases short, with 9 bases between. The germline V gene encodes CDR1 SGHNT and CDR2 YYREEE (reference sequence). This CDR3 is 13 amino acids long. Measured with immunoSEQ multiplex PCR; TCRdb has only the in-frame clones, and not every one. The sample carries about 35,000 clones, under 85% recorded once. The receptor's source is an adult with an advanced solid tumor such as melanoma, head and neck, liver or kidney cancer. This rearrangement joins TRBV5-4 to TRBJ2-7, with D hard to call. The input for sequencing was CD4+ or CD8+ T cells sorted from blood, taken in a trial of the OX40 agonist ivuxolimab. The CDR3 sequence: CASSFLGSYEQYF. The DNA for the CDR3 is TGTGCCAGCAGCTTCCTGGGTAGCTACGAGCAGTACTTC. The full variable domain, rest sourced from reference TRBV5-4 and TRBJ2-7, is ETGVTQSPTHLIKTRGQQVTLRCSSQSGHNTVSWYQQALGQGPQFIFQYYREEENGRGNFPPRFSGLQFPNYSSELNVNALELDDSALYLCASSFLGSYEQYFGPGTRLTVT.